Listed below are T cell receptor beta chains from one sample, sequenced in a study of CD8 T cells in ankylosing spondylitis. TCRdb independently ran MiXCR on the 5' RACE reads; one entry per CDR3 protein. The table includes about 840,000 distinct CDR3 sequences, over 9.5% detected once. The sample comprised blood, either unsorted or a sorted T cell fraction (not recorded which). The receptors come from a male donor with ankylosing spondylitis. The CDR3 runs from the conserved cysteine through the conserved F or W. The D gene is left open where the match is weak. Clone size is stated in some rows and not others, as once, few, many or a class when expanded.

J gene | clone size | V gene | D gene | CDR3 DNA | CDR3 protein
TRBJ2-2 | NA | TRBV6-5 | TRBD1 | TGTGCCAGCAGTTACGGGGACAGGGTGGCCGGGGAGCTGTTTTTT | CASSYGDRVAGELFF
TRBJ2-5 | NA | TRBV6-2/TRBV6-3 | TRBD2 | TGTGCCAGCAGTTACCCGAGACTAGCGGGGCAAGAGACCCAGTACTTC | CASSYPRLAGQETQYF
TRBJ2-1 | few | TRBV7-6 | TRBD1 | TGTGCCAGCAGCTCGATGGACAGGACGAATGAGCAGTTCTTC | CASSSMDRTNEQFF
TRBJ2-2 | NA | TRBV20-1 | NA | TGCAGTGCTCGAATTACAGGGACCGGGGAGCTGTTTTTT | CSARITGTGELFF
TRBJ2-1 | NA | TRBV6-2/TRBV6-3 | NA | TGTGCCAGCAGTGGTAGGGTCGGGACTCTATACAATGAGCAGTTCTTC | CASSGRVGTLYNEQFF
TRBJ2-7 | NA | TRBV20-1 | NA | TGCAGTGCTAGAGACGCCGGAGGTCCACTCTACGAGCAGTACTTC | CSARDAGGPLYEQYF
TRBJ2-7 | NA | TRBV25-1 | NA | TGTGCCAGCAGTGACACGAAGACCTACGAGCAGTACTTC | CASSDTKTYEQYF
TRBJ2-1 | many | TRBV29-1 | TRBD2 | TGCAGCGCGCAATTAGCGGGGGGCGAGCAGTTCTTC | CSAQLAGGEQFF
TRBJ2-7 | NA | TRBV5-1 | TRBD1 | TGCGCCAGCAGCCGTGACAGGGGGCCGGCCTACGAGCAGTACTTC | CASSRDRGPAYEQYF
TRBJ2-6 | NA | TRBV19 | NA | TGTGCCAGTACCCCAGACGTTAGACAGGGAGGATCTGGGGCCAACGTCCTGACTTTC | CASTPDVRQGGSGANVLTF
TRBJ2-2 | NA | TRBV4-2 | TRBD1 | TGTGCCAGCAGCCAAAACAGGGGCACGAACACCGGGGAGCTGTTTTTT | CASSQNRGTNTGELFF
TRBJ2-3 | few | TRBV7-9 | TRBD1 | TGTGCCAGCAGGGACAGGTCCGGCACAGATACGCAGTATTTT | CASRDRSGTDTQYF
TRBJ2-5 | NA | TRBV7-9 | NA | TGTGCCAGCAGCTTAAAAGGGTCAGCCCAAGAGACCCAGTACTTC | CASSLKGSAQETQYF
TRBJ2-7 | NA | TRBV6-2/TRBV6-3 | TRBD2 | TGTGCCAGCAGTTCCCCCTCGGGAGGGCGGTACGAGCAGTACTTC | CASSSPSGGRYEQYF
TRBJ2-1 | NA | TRBV15 | TRBD1 | TGTGCCACCAGCACCGCCGGGACAGGGTACAATGAGCAGTTCTTC | CATSTAGTGYNEQFF
TRBJ2-4 | NA | TRBV6-1 | NA | TGTGCCAGCGCCCAACTACAGGGAAACATTCAGTACTTC | CASAQLQGNIQYF
TRBJ2-1 | NA | TRBV5-6 | TRBD2 | TGTGCCAGCAGCTTGTACATTGGCGGGACTAGCGGGGATGAGCAGTTCTTC | CASSLYIGGTSGDEQFF
TRBJ2-7 | many | TRBV10-3 | NA | TGTGCCATCAGTGCGTCCGGCATAGCGTCGGGTTACGAGCAGTACTTC | CAISASGIASGYEQYF
TRBJ2-1 | few | TRBV4-3 | TRBD2 | TGCGCCAGCAGCCACCTAGCGGGGGGGCCCTACAATGAGCAGTTCTTC | CASSHLAGGPYNEQFF
TRBJ1-3 | NA | TRBV20-1 | NA | TGCAGTGCAAGAGGTCCTGTCGGCGGAAACACCATATATTTT | CSARGPVGGNTIYF
TRBJ2-2 | NA | TRBV19 | TRBD1 | TGTGCCAGTAGTATTTTAGGACAGGGTAACACCGGGGAGCTGTTTTTT | CASSILGQGNTGELFF
TRBJ1-6 | few | TRBV2 | NA | TGTGCCAGCAGTGAGACGCCGCCAGGTTCACCCCTCCACTTT | CASSETPPGSPLHF
TRBJ2-1 | few | TRBV5-6 | NA | TGTGCCAGCACCGTATCGACTAGTTTATACAATGAGCAGTTCTTC | CASTVSTSLYNEQFF
TRBJ2-7 | few | TRBV28 | TRBD1 | TGTGCCAGCTTACATGGGACAGGGCCAGGCGAGCAGTACTTC | CASLHGTGPGEQYF
TRBJ1-1 | NA | TRBV20-1 | NA | TGCAGTGCTATACGGGTGGGGGGAACTGAAGCTTTCTTT | CSAIRVGGTEAFF
TRBJ2-1 | few | TRBV9 | TRBD2 | TGTGCCAGCAGCGTAGCTACGGGGGAGGGTGAGCAGTTCTTC | CASSVATGEGEQFF
TRBJ2-2 | NA | TRBV7-8 | NA | TGTGCCAGCACCTGGGGGAGGAACACCGGGGAGCTGTTTTTT | CASTWGRNTGELFF
TRBJ2-3 | NA | TRBV7-2 | NA | TGTGCCAGCAGCTTTCGACTACCAGATACGCAGTATTTT | CASSFRLPDTQYF
TRBJ2-7 | few | TRBV18 | NA | TGTGCCAGCTCATCCCGTGGCCTGGACAACTCCTACGAGCAGTACTTC | CASSSRGLDNSYEQYF
TRBJ1-5 | many | TRBV20-1 | NA | TGCAGTGCTTACGTACCGGGAAGGTTGGATCAGCCCCAGCATTTT | CSAYVPGRLDQPQHF
TRBJ2-6 | few | TRBV11-2 | NA | TGTGCCAGCACCCGGACATCCGGGTCTGGGGCCAACGTCCTGACTTTC | CASTRTSGSGANVLTF
TRBJ2-1 | many | TRBV11-3 | TRBD1 | TGTGCCAGCTCACCGGGACAGGGTACCTACAATGAGCAGTTCTTC | CASSPGQGTYNEQFF
TRBJ2-6 | few | TRBV5-1 | TRBD1 | TGCGCCAGCAGCTTAGGGACAGGGGAACCCGGGGCCAACGTCCTGACTTTC | CASSLGTGEPGANVLTF
TRBJ2-7 | NA | TRBV5-1 | TRBD1 | TGCGCCAGCAGCTTGGCCAGGGGGCACAACGAGCAGTACTTC | CASSLARGHNEQYF
TRBJ1-5 | NA | TRBV20-1 | NA | TGCAGTGCTAGAGATGGCGGGACACGGAATCAGCCCCAGCATTTT | CSARDGGTRNQPQHF
TRBJ2-2 | few | TRBV20-1 | TRBD1 | TGCAGTGCTAGAGGATGGGTCAGGGGGTCCCCCACCGGGGAGCTGTTTTTT | CSARGWVRGSPTGELFF
TRBJ2-7 | NA | TRBV20-1 | NA | TGCAGTGCTAGACATAGGACTCACGAGCAGTACTTC | CSARHRTHEQYF
TRBJ1-2 | NA | TRBV15 | TRBD1 | TGTGCCACCAGCGGGGGCAGGGGGCTGAACTATGGCTACACCTTC | CATSGGRGLNYGYTF
TRBJ1-5 | few | TRBV6-1 | NA | TGTGCCAGCAGTGAATTTGACCACGGCCAGCATTTT | CASSEFDHGQHF
TRBJ2-7 | many | TRBV20-1 | NA | TGCAGTGCTAGGCAGGACGAGCAGTACTTC | CSARQDEQYF
TRBJ1-1 | NA | TRBV20-1 | NA | TGCAGTGCCCACTGGGGGGTGAACACTGAAGCTTTCTTT | CSAHWGVNTEAFF
TRBJ1-2 | once | TRBV5-1 | NA | TGCGCCAGCAGCTTCGGCAGTCCTTATGGCTACACCTTC | CASSFGSPYGYTF
TRBJ1-6 | few | TRBV5-6 | NA | TGTGCCAGCAGCTTGGGGACATCCTGGGGTTCACCCCTCCACTTT | CASSLGTSWGSPLHF
TRBJ2-7 | NA | TRBV5-1 | NA | TGCGCCAGCAGCCCGCAGGCGGGGTCCCACGAGCAGTACTTC | CASSPQAGSHEQYF
TRBJ2-7 | NA | TRBV6-1 | TRBD2 | TGTGCCAGCAGTGAAGGACTGGCTAGCGGGAGGGCCGACGAGCAGTACTTC | CASSEGLASGRADEQYF
TRBJ2-6 | NA | TRBV11-1 | TRBD2 | TGTGCCAGCAGCACCCGGACTAGCGGGAGTACTGGGGCCAACGTCCTGACTTTC | CASSTRTSGSTGANVLTF